The sequence of this TCR beta chain was determined in a study of blood T cell repertoires in COVID-19. Study in general: PBMCs, B-cell-depleted T cells, or T cells were the source of the cDNA or gDNA that made up the material.

This clone was counted only a few times. V lost 1 base and J lost 0, with 8 bases in between. From germline, CDR1 is SGHRS and CDR2 YFSETQ. The CDR3 is 15 residues long. Per the authors' pipeline: From reference gene primer amplification, estimates of nucleated cell counts were derived. The repertoire was sequenced with immunoSEQ multiplex PCR; TCRdb's copy has only in-frame clones and lacks some. That table gives V, J and clone size, and the DNA gave D and trimming. The sample has fewer than 55,000 clones, 80% to 85% seen once. Material for sequencing was peripheral blood. The clonotype originates from a woman of 80 years or more with COVID-19, enrolled during active disease. The chain links TRBV5-1 to TRBJ2-1; D is possibly TRBD1 (6 bases). The CDR3 nucleotides read TGCGCCAGCAGCTTGACAGGGTCCTCCTACAATGAGCAGTTCTTC. As protein: CASSLTGSSYNEQFF.